Listed below are T cell receptor beta chains from one sample, sequenced in a study of OX40 agonist ivuxolimab in advanced cancers. Using immunoSEQ multiplex PCR, the repertoire was profiled, and TCRdb retains in-frame clones only, with some absent. Of 60,000 to 75,000 clones listed, roughly nine tenths are singletons. The specimen was CD4+ or CD8+ T cells sorted from blood, collected in a trial of the OX40 agonist ivuxolimab. The receptor source for this set is an adult with an advanced solid tumor such as melanoma, head and neck, liver or kidney cancer. The CDR3 runs from the conserved cysteine through the conserved F or W. Fields, in order: D gene, clone size, J gene, V gene, CDR3 DNA, CDR3 protein. D genes are given only for firm matches. Size is omitted from some rows. Given values are once, few, many or a class for expanded clones.

>TRBD1|once|TRBJ1-1|TRBV19
TGTGCCAGTAGTACCCTCCCGGGACAGGGGAGCACTGAAGCTTTCTTT
CASSTLPGQGSTEAFF
>.|.|TRBJ1-1|TRBV29-1
TGCAGCGTTGATTGGCAGAGCATGAACACTGAAGCTTTCTTT
CSVDWQSMNTEAFF
>.|once|TRBJ2-5|TRBV7-8
TGTGCCAGCAGCTTAGCGATGTTGGAGCACCAGTACTTC
CASSLAMLEHQYF
>.|.|TRBJ1-2|TRBV11-2
TGTGCCAGCAGCCCCGGGACGGGCTATGGCTACACCTTC
CASSPGTGYGYTF
>TRBD1|.|TRBJ1-1|TRBV6-5
TGTGCCAGCAGTTTAACAGGGGTTCCCGTCGTAGGGGAAGCTTTCTTT
CASSLTGVPVVGEAFF
>TRBD2|.|TRBJ2-7|TRBV6-5
TGTGCCAGCAGTTACGCGGAGGGAGGGCCCGAGCAGTACTTC
CASSYAEGGPEQYF
>TRBD2|.|TRBJ2-7|TRBV6-1
TGTGCCAGCAGTGAAGCGAGAAGCGGGAGAGGTCGCGAGCAGTACTTC
CASSEARSGRGREQYF
>TRBD1|.|TRBJ1-2|TRBV6-6
TGTGCCAGCAGGCCGGGGACAGGGCGAGGCTACACCTTC
CASRPGTGRGYTF
>.|.|TRBJ2-1|TRBV4-1
TGCGCCAGCAGGGACACCAACCCCGAGCAGTTCTTC
CASRDTNPEQFF
>TRBD1|.|TRBJ2-2|TRBV4-1
TGCGCCAGCAGCCTGGACAGGGGCTCTGGGACCGGGGAGCTGTTTTTT
CASSLDRGSGTGELFF
>.|.|TRBJ2-5|TRBV28
TGTGCCAGCAGTCCCCCGGGGGGCAGTCTCATGGGAGAGACCCAGTACTTC
CASSPPGGSLMGETQYF
>TRBD2|.|TRBJ2-1|TRBV19
TGTGCCAGTAGCTACAACAGCGGACTAGCAGTGCATGAGCAGTTCTTC
CASSYNSGLAVHEQFF
>TRBD2|once|TRBJ2-5|TRBV5-4
TGTGCCAGCAGCCATAACAGCGGGGCCGTTGATGAGACCCAGTACTTC
CASSHNSGAVDETQYF
>TRBD2|.|TRBJ2-1|TRBV4-1
TGCGCCAGCAGCCAGCTTAGCGGGAGTACGCATGAGCAGTTCTTC
CASSQLSGSTHEQFF
>.|.|TRBJ1-2|TRBV2
TGTGCCAGCAGTGAGACTTTGGGACGGACTCTGGATGGCTACACCTTC
CASSETLGRTLDGYTF
>TRBD1|few|TRBJ1-1|TRBV4-1
TGCGCCAGCAGCCAAGGGAGGACAGGGGCGATGAACACTGAAGCTTTCTTT
CASSQGRTGAMNTEAFF
>TRBD1|.|TRBJ1-1|TRBV28
TGTGCCAGCAGTCCACTTCGACAGGGTTTGAACACTGAAGCTTTCTTT
CASSPLRQGLNTEAFF
>.|once|TRBJ1-1|TRBV27
TGTGCCAGCCAAGACGGTTTTTCCGAAGCTTTCTTT
CASQDGFSEAFF
>TRBD1|few|TRBJ1-6|TRBV6-1
TGTGCCAGCAGTGAATGGGACGACAGGGCTGGAAGGCTCCACTTT
CASSEWDDRAGRLHF
>TRBD1|.|TRBJ2-1|TRBV4-1
TGCGCCAGCAGCCAAGATCGGGGGACAGGGTTTGAGCAGTTCTTC
CASSQDRGTGFEQFF
>.|.|TRBJ1-6|TRBV7-2
TGTGCCACCGCCGTTGACTCGGTGAATTCACCCCTCCACTTT
CATAVDSVNSPLHF
>.|.|TRBJ1-1|TRBV10-1
TGCGCCAGCAGTGACAGGGAGGACACTGAAGCTTTCTTT
CASSDREDTEAFF
>.|.|TRBJ2-7|TRBV7-9
TGTGCCAGCAAAGATAACTCGGATACCTACGAGCAGTACTTC
CASKDNSDTYEQYF
>TRBD1|.|TRBJ2-1|TRBV5-4
TGTGCCAGCAGCTGGACAGGCAATGAGCAGTTCTTC
CASSWTGNEQFF
>.|.|TRBJ1-1|TRBV6-5
TGTGCCAGCAGTTACCCGACAGGCGAGCGCGACACTGAAGCTTTCTTT
CASSYPTGERDTEAFF
>.|.|TRBJ2-7|TRBV23-1
TGCGCCAGCAGTTACTGCGGACAAGAAAGCTCCTACGAGCAGTACTTC
CASSYCGQESSYEQYF
>TRBD1|.|TRBJ1-5|TRBV5-6
TGTGCCAGCAGCTTGGGGGCAGGGGGTGGCAATCAGCCCCAGCATTTT
CASSLGAGGGNQPQHF
>.|.|TRBJ2-6|TRBV15
TGTGCCACCAGCAGAGATCACGGGGCCTCTGGGGCCAACGTCCTGACTTTC
CATSRDHGASGANVLTF
>.|.|TRBJ1-6|TRBV27
TGTGCCAGCAGTTTAGTAACGGCTCATAATTCACCCCTCCACTTT
CASSLVTAHNSPLHF
>.|.|TRBJ2-2|TRBV7-9
TGTGCCAGCAGCTTAGCGGGCCAGGGCCGGACCGGGGAGCTGTTTTTT
CASSLAGQGRTGELFF
>TRBD1|.|TRBJ2-2|TRBV19
TGTGCCAGTAGTATTCTGGCAGGGGGAAACGGGGAGCTGTTTTTT
CASSILAGGNGELFF
>.|.|TRBJ2-7|TRBV7-2
TGTGCCAGCAGCTTTAGGCTTTACTACGAGCAGTACTTC
CASSFRLYYEQYF
>.|once|TRBJ2-3|TRBV27
TGTGCCAGCAGCAACAGGGTAGCAGATACGCAGTATTTT
CASSNRVADTQYF
>.|once|TRBJ2-1|TRBV7-9
TGTGCCAGCAGAAACTACAGGGATGAGCAGTTCTTC
CASRNYRDEQFF
>TRBD1|.|TRBJ1-4|TRBV9
TGTGCCAGCAGCGTAGATGAAGGGACAGGGGGCGAAAAACTGTTTTTT
CASSVDEGTGGEKLFF
>.|.|TRBJ2-2|TRBV11-2
TGTGCCAGCAGCTTAGTTAGAGGGGAGCTGTTTTTT
CASSLVRGELFF
>TRBD1|.|TRBJ1-2|TRBV6-5
TGTGCCAGCAGTTACCCCGAGACAGGGGGCTACTATGGCTACACCTTC
CASSYPETGGYYGYTF
>.|.|TRBJ2-7|TRBV27
TGTGCCAGCAGCCATGGGGCCTCTTACGAGCAGTACTTC
CASSHGASYEQYF
>TRBD1|.|TRBJ1-1|TRBV7-9
TGTGCCGGAAGCCAGGGGGCTGAAGCTTTCTTT
CAGSQGAEAFF
>TRBD1|.|TRBJ2-7|TRBV10-3
TGTGCCATCACTCCAGGGGGCTATAGCGAGCAGTACTTC
CAITPGGYSEQYF
>.|.|TRBJ1-5|TRBV4-3
TGCGCCAGCAGCCAAGATGGGGACGACGCTCAGCCCCAGCATTTT
CASSQDGDDAQPQHF
>.|once|TRBJ1-2|TRBV27
TGTGCCAGCAGTTTTATAACGGGGGATCGGGGCTACACCTTC
CASSFITGDRGYTF
>.|.|TRBJ2-3|TRBV5-1
TGCGCCAGTACCGCCGGGGATACGCAGTATTTT
CASTAGDTQYF